The source of this T cell receptor beta chain is a study of cytomegalovirus exposure and HLA in healthy donors. Study overall: Both the roughly 120 validation repertoires and the 550 to 750 first-cohort repertoires used the same platform, as reported by a later analysis.

Germline CDR1 reads MNHNY; CDR2 reads SVGAGI (reference sequence). Trimming removed 5 bases from V and 8 bases from J; junction bases left unmatched: 6. CDR3 length: 14 residues. Only in-frame clones appear in the TCRdb table, and some are missing; sequencing was by immunoSEQ multiplex PCR. The sample contains 150,000 to 200,000 clones, around 84% of which appear only once. This clonotype was obtained from a woman in her 30s in good health and CMV-seropositive. The genes are TRBV6-6 and TRBJ1-4, with TRBD1 matching 9 bases. The material sequenced was PBMCs. The CDR3 loop is CASSMGQGREKLFF. CDR3 in DNA: TGTGCCAGCAGTATGGGACAGGGACGCGAAAAACTGTTTTTT.